The rows below give T cell receptor beta chains drawn from one sample of a study of T cells in Graves' hyperthyroidism and ophthalmopathy. TCRdb processed the multiplex PCR reads anew with MiXCR; each CDR3 protein has one entry. The data contain about 400,000 distinct CDR3 sequences, around 15% of them singletons. The sequenced material came from blood. All receptors come from a man aged 45-65 years with Graves' ophthalmopathy. The CDR3 runs from the conserved cysteine through the conserved F or W. A D gene is named only where the DNA matches it firmly. Only some rows state a clone size, as once, few, many or a class for expanded clones.

CASSTRLSRRYEQYF | TGTGCCAGCAGTACCCGACTCAGCCGGCGGTACGAGCAGTACTTC | few | TRBJ2-7 | NA | TRBV6-1
CAISAGNQETQYF | TGTGCCATCAGTGCTGGCAACCAAGAGACCCAGTACTTC | NA | TRBJ2-5 | NA | TRBV10-3
CASSPRTGAVYEQYF | TGCGCCAGCAGCCCTCGGACAGGGGCAGTCTACGAGCAGTACTTC | NA | TRBJ2-7 | TRBD1 | TRBV5-1
CASSPTGEQGGYTF | TGTGCCAGCAGTCCCACAGGGGAGCAGGGTGGCTACACCTTC | NA | TRBJ1-2 | TRBD1 | TRBV27
CASTFDSRETQYF | TGTGCCAGCACCTTCGACAGCAGAGAGACCCAGTACTTC | many | TRBJ2-5 | NA | TRBV11-2
CASSQEFSSGRAWPYEQYF | TGCGCCAGCAGCCAAGAATTTTCTAGCGGGAGGGCGTGGCCGTACGAGCAGTACTTC | NA | TRBJ2-7 | TRBD2 | TRBV4-1
CASKGGGGDNEQFF | TGTGCCAGCAAGGGCGGGGGGGGAGACAATGAGCAGTTCTTC | NA | TRBJ2-1 | TRBD2 | TRBV2
CARFEREPYEQYF | TGTGCCAGGTTTGAGCGGGAACCCTACGAGCAGTACTTC | few | TRBJ2-7 | TRBD2 | TRBV6-1
CASSPGLGRDTQYF | TGTGCCAGCAGTCCGGGACTAGGAAGAGATACGCAGTATTTT | many | TRBJ2-3 | TRBD2 | TRBV28
CAMGGLGPGANVLTF | TGTGCCATGGGGGGACTAGGACCTGGGGCCAACGTCCTGACTTTC | few | TRBJ2-6 | TRBD2 | TRBV6-7
CSASPGPTYEQYF | TGCAGTGCTAGTCCCGGACCTACCTACGAGCAGTACTTC | many | TRBJ2-7 | NA | TRBV20-1
CASSAGEGTPLHF | TGTGCCAGCAGTGCCGGCGAGGGCACACCCCTCCACTTT | NA | TRBJ1-6 | NA | TRBV6-4
CASRRTGSNEQFF | TGTGCCAGCAGGAGGACAGGGTCCAATGAGCAGTTCTTC | NA | TRBJ2-1 | TRBD1 | TRBV11-2
CASSLGLAPNEQFF | TGTGCCAGCAGCTTAGGGTTAGCTCCCAATGAGCAGTTCTTC | many | TRBJ2-1 | NA | TRBV7-9
CASSAASGAYNEQFF | TGTGCCAGCAGCGCCGCTAGCGGAGCTTACAATGAGCAGTTCTTC | many | TRBJ2-1 | TRBD2 | TRBV7-2
CSARVRTSGKGGTDTQYF | TGCAGTGCTAGAGTTCGGACTAGCGGGAAAGGAGGCACAGATACGCAGTATTTT | NA | TRBJ2-3 | TRBD2 | TRBV20-1
CSALAFTGQDTQYF | TGCAGTGCCCTCGCTTTCACAGGACAAGATACGCAGTATTTT | many | TRBJ2-3 | NA | TRBV20-1
CSARVAARWADTQYF | TGCAGTGCTAGAGTGGCGGCCCGGTGGGCAGATACGCAGTATTTT | many | TRBJ2-3 | NA | TRBV20-1
CASSYLGRGHYEQYF | TGTGCCAGCAGTTACCTCGGCAGGGGGCACTACGAGCAGTACTTC | many | TRBJ2-7 | TRBD1 | TRBV6-2/TRBV6-3
CASSLYRGRDTQYF | TGCGCCAGCAGCTTGTATCGGGGGAGAGATACGCAGTATTTT | many | TRBJ2-3 | NA | TRBV5-1
CASSLLTARDSLYGYTF | TGTGCCAGCAGCCTTCTCACTGCCCGGGACAGCCTCTATGGCTACACCTTC | many | TRBJ1-2 | TRBD1 | TRBV3-1
CSVGKTGTSDEQYF | TGCAGCGTTGGAAAGACAGGGACAAGCGACGAGCAGTACTTC | NA | TRBJ2-7 | TRBD1 | TRBV29-1
CASSEARGTSGIYNEQFF | TGTGCCAGCAGTGAAGCGAGAGGGACTAGCGGAATCTACAATGAGCAGTTCTTC | NA | TRBJ2-1 | TRBD2 | TRBV6-1
CASSEPRDANTGELFF | TGCGCCAGCAGTGAGCCGAGGGACGCGAACACCGGGGAGCTGTTTTTT | few | TRBJ2-2 | NA | TRBV3-1
CASSIILYNEQFF | TGTGCCAGCAGCATTATACTCTACAATGAGCAGTTCTTC | many | TRBJ2-1 | NA | TRBV7-8
CASSSSKRGSSYEQYF | TGCGCCAGCAGCAGTAGTAAGCGGGGAAGCTCCTACGAGCAGTACTTC | many | TRBJ2-7 | TRBD2 | TRBV5-1
CASSQPTGLGHEQYF | TGTGCCAGCAGCCAACCAACGGGACTAGGACACGAGCAGTACTTC | few | TRBJ2-7 | TRBD2 | TRBV4-2
CASSLGSSVQETQYF | TGTGCCAGCAGCTTAGGGAGTAGCGTCCAAGAGACCCAGTACTTC | few | TRBJ2-5 | NA | TRBV7-9
CASSPHGAGGDEQYF | TGTGCCAGCAGCCCCCATGGGGCGGGAGGCGACGAGCAGTACTTC | many | TRBJ2-7 | TRBD2 | TRBV7-8
CASRVGRGEQFF | TGTGCCAGCAGAGTCGGTCGGGGTGAGCAGTTCTTC | many | TRBJ2-1 | NA | TRBV2
CASREDPTYNEQFF | TGTGCCAGCAGAGAGGACCCGACCTACAATGAGCAGTTCTTC | many | TRBJ2-1 | NA | TRBV6-1
CSARDRGAMYTEAFF | TGCAGTGCTAGAGATCGGGGGGCAATGTACACTGAAGCTTTCTTT | NA | TRBJ1-1 | NA | TRBV20-1
CASSFQGAAGYEQYF | TGTGCCAGCAGTTTCCAGGGGGCCGCGGGGTACGAGCAGTACTTC | NA | TRBJ2-7 | TRBD1 | TRBV6-1
CASSFFRSGGASFYEQYF | TGTGCCAGCAGCTTTTTTCGGTCGGGGGGCGCGAGTTTCTACGAGCAGTACTTC | many | TRBJ2-7 | NA | TRBV7-2
CASSADVGELFF | TGTGCCAGCAGCGCCGATGTCGGGGAGCTGTTTTTT | few | TRBJ2-2 | NA | TRBV9
CSARPLGSGGNEQFF | TGCAGTGCTAGACCCCTTGGAAGTGGTGGGAATGAGCAGTTCTTC | many | TRBJ2-1 | NA | TRBV20-1
CASSLGRASTDTQYF | TGTGCCAGCAGCTTAGGCCGGGCGAGCACAGATACGCAGTATTTT | NA | TRBJ2-3 | NA | TRBV7-3
CSARDVVAGNTDTQYF | TGCAGTGCTAGAGATGTGGTAGCGGGTAACACAGATACGCAGTATTTT | many | TRBJ2-3 | TRBD2 | TRBV20-1
CASRPRRVGSTDTQYF | TGTGCCAGCAGACCCAGGAGGGTGGGCAGCACAGATACGCAGTATTTT | few | TRBJ2-3 | NA | TRBV7-9